This entry describes one T cell receptor (beta chain). The antigen is undetermined. The unexposed donors gave CD4+ T cells in about 2011-2019, prior to COVID-19. The cells were cultured for about ten days before CD4+ T cells were isolated. On days 3 and 7, cultures got half fresh IL-2 medium. The data were obtained in a study of CD4 T cells in relation to SARS-CoV-2 and coronaviruses. Study at large: ViraFEST: roughly 9-day antigen culture of PBMCs, then TCR beta CDR3 sequencing.

Germline CDR1 and CDR2: MNHNY and SVGAGI (reference sequence). V was pared by 8 bases and J by 5 bases, with 18 bases between. The CDR3 has 15 amino acids. General observations from the study: Crossreactivity was assessed only for spike protein, not other viral proteins.

Sequencing used immunoSEQ multiplex PCR; TCRdb keeps in-frame clones, though not all of them. Of 25,000 to 30,000 clones in the sample, 77% were seen once. V and J are TRBV6-6 and TRBJ2-2; possibly TRBD1 for D (7 bases). The clonotype was recovered from a human donor in good health. The specimen sequenced was CD4+ T cells from PBMCs, cultured in vitro. DNA of the CDR3: TGTGCCAGCCTCACGTGGCAGGGGGGAACCGGGGAGCTGTTTTTT. It yields the protein CASLTWQGGTGELFF.